The clone carrying this T cell receptor beta chain occurred a few times. TCRdb reprocessed the RACE reads via MiXCR and lists one record per CDR3 protein. The profile shows approximately 260,000 distinct CDR3 sequences, about 9% of them singletons. The CDR3 length is 14 residues. Germline assignment: CDR1 MDHEN and CDR2 SYDVKM. The V gene end was trimmed by 6 bases and the J gene end by 8 bases; junction bases not matched to a gene: 8. Time point denoted: pre-sensitization, week 0. This sample's treatment: therapeutic diphenylcyclopropenone sensitization with weekly scalp DPC. This sample stems from a study of human T cells and chemical hapten exposure.

The sequences come from whole blood, collected in connection with sensitization to the hapten diphenylcyclopropenone (DPC). The V and J genes are TRBV28 and TRBJ2-3; 10 bases map to TRBD1. The source of this sequence is a woman in her 40s with alopecia areata. Some clones in this sample may be carry-over from other donors' samples. The CDR3 sequence is CASSRQGARGTQYF. DNA for the CDR3: TGTGCCAGCAGCCGACAGGGGGCCCGCGGTACGCAGTATTTT.